Following are 28 T cell receptor beta chains from one sample sequenced in a study of T cell responses to AZD1222 COVID-19 vaccine. Only in-frame clones appear in the TCRdb table, and some are missing; sequencing was by immunoSEQ multiplex PCR. The sample has over 15,000 clones; 81% are singletons. The sequences come from peripheral blood, collected 28 days after the second AZD1222 dose. Receptors were obtained from an adult who received the AZD1222 COVID-19 vaccine.

The chain carries TRBV12-3 or TRBV12-4 and TRBJ2-3, with D possibly called TRBD1 or TRBD2 (5 bases each). Between the trimmed V and J ends, which lost 1 base and 4 bases, there was a span of 6 bases. CDR3 length equals 13 residues. The CDR3 here is CASSLGGSDTQYF. In DNA, the CDR3 is TGTGCCAGCAGTTTAGGGGGGTCAGATACGCAGTATTTT.

This clone was recorded a few times. This chain joins TRBV13 and TRBJ2-7; 8 bases are shared with TRBD1. The germline CDR1 and CDR2 sequences are PRHDT and FYEKMQ (reference sequence). V lost 4 bases and J lost 7; bases outside the gene matches: 15. The CDR3 has 16 amino acids. CDR3 nucleotides: TGTGCCAGCAGCTCGTCAACCGGGACAGGTTATGAAGAGCAGTACTTC. Translated: CASSSSTGTGYEEQYF.

The V and J genes are TRBV20-1 and TRBJ1-2; D uncertain. Looked up from germline, CDR1 is DFQATT and CDR2 is SNEGSKA (reference sequence). This CDR3 spans 11 amino acids. V gave up 6 bases and J gave up 0 bases, with 5 bases separating them. The CDR3 here is CSAYTNYGYTF. CDR3 coding DNA: TGCAGTGCCTATACTAACTATGGCTACACCTTC.

V and J are TRBV5-1 and TRBJ2-2, with 8 bases matching TRBD1. J gave up 4 bases and V 4 bases, and 6 bases lay outside the gene matches. The CDR3 is made up of 15 amino acids. Germline CDR1 SGHRS, CDR2 YFSETQ. CDR3 coding DNA: TGCGCCAGCAGCACGGGACAGGAAGTCACCGGGGAGCTGTTTTTT. It encodes CASSTGQEVTGELFF.

The V call is TRBV6-2 or TRBV6-3, the J call TRBJ1-6, with 10 bases that match TRBD1. CDR1 is MNHEY and CDR2 is SVGEGT in the germline V gene. V shed 6 bases and J 4 bases; nucleotides not matched to a gene: 9. CDR3 length equals 17 residues. The CDR3 region is CASSPRDRGPYNSPLHF. The CDR3 coding sequence is TGTGCCAGCAGCCCTAGGGACAGGGGACCGTATAATTCACCCCTCCACTTT.

V gene TRBV27 combines with J gene TRBJ2-1; D is perhaps TRBD1 (5 bases). The CDR3 is 14 residues long. V dropped 2 bases and J dropped 2 bases, with 7 bases sitting between them. Germline CDR1 MNHEY, CDR2 SMNVEV (reference sequence). As DNA, the CDR3 is TGTGCCAGCAGTTTAGAACAGGCCTACAATGAGCAGTTCTTC. This sequence encodes CASSLEQAYNEQFF.

This clone was found a few times. V gene TRBV15 combines with J gene TRBJ2-7; 8 nucleotides align to TRBD1. The ends lost 3 bases at V and 5 bases at J; junction bases unmatched: 15. Germline CDR1 reads LNHNV; CDR2 reads YYDKDF (reference sequence). This CDR3 has 17 amino acids. CDR3 sequence: CATSRGLGQGSSNEQYF. The CDR3 DNA follows: TGTGCCACCAGCAGGGGCCTTGGACAGGGAAGCAGCAACGAGCAGTACTTC.

The rearrangement joins TRBV11-2 to TRBJ2-7, with TRBD2 matching over 15 bases. The V segment lost 5 bases and the J segment 2 bases; nucleotides outside the gene matches: 7. The CDR3 has 17 residues. Germline lookup yields CDR1 SGHAT and CDR2 FQNNGV. In DNA form, the CDR3 reads TGTGCCAGCAGCCCCCGGACTAGCGGGGGGGATACCTACGAGCAGTACTTC. Its protein is CASSPRTSGGDTYEQYF.

J is TRBJ1-5 and V is TRBV28; D gene unclear. Germline CDR1 is MDHEN and CDR2 is SYDVKM. The CDR3 spans 14 residues. Trimming left V 3 bases short and J 3 bases short, with 9 bases between. In DNA form, the CDR3 reads TGTGCCAGCAGTTTGAGTCAGGACAATCAGCCCCAGCATTTT. Translated, it gives CASSLSQDNQPQHF.

V gene TRBV4-3 combines with J gene TRBJ2-5, with 9 positions matching TRBD1. Germline V lookup: CDR1 LGHNA, CDR2 YSLEER. The J segment lost 6 bases and the V segment lost 4 bases, leaving 3 bases of the junction unmatched. This CDR3 spans 13 amino acids. The CDR3 region has the DNA TGCGCCAGCAGCCTGGACAGGGGTCAGACCCAGTACTTC. Translating gives CASSLDRGQTQYF.

This sequence joins TRBV3-1 (or the pseudogene TRBV3-2) and TRBJ2-1, with 10 bases identical to TRBD1. CDR3 length: 20 amino acids. Germline V CDR1 and CDR2: LGHDT, YNNKEL (reference sequence). The V gene end was trimmed by 2 bases and the J gene end by 0 bases; junction bases not matched to a gene: 13. CDR3: CASSQRQGASLPSSYNEQFF. The CDR3 nucleotides are TGTGCCAGCAGCCAAAGACAGGGGGCATCGCTACCAAGCTCCTACAATGAGCAGTTCTTC.

The chain uses TRBV5-1 and TRBJ1-4; no clear D gene. Per the germline V gene, CDR1 is SGHRS and CDR2 is YFSETQ. This CDR3 comprises 17 residues. Between the trimmed V and J ends, which lost 0 bases and 0 bases, there was a span of 12 bases. This CDR3 is CASSLAPAGSTNEKLFF. CDR3 sequence (DNA): TGCGCCAGCAGCTTGGCCCCCGCGGGGTCAACTAATGAAAAACTGTTTTTT. Full variable domain (remainder filled in from reference TRBV5-1 and TRBJ1-4): KAGVTQTPRYLIKTRGQQVTLSCSPISGHRSVSWYQQTPGQGLQFLFEYFSETQRNKGNFPGRFSGRQFSNSRSEMNVSTLELGDSALYLCASSLAPAGSTNEKLFFGSGTQLSVL.

V usage is TRBV6-5 and J usage is TRBJ2-7, with D possibly matching TRBD1 (5 bases). This CDR3 region has 14 residues. The V end lost 2 bases, the J end lost 2 bases, and 10 bases lay between the germline ends. The germline V gene has CDR1 MNHEY and CDR2 SVGAGI. The CDR3 reads CASSYQGNPYEQYF. CDR3 nucleotides: TGTGCCAGCAGTTACCAGGGTAACCCCTACGAGCAGTACTTC.

The genes are TRBV5-4 and TRBJ1-1, with TRBD1 as a possible D gene (5 bases). The CDR3 loop spans 16 amino acids. Germline CDR1 is SGHNT and CDR2 is YYREEE (reference sequence). Trimming shortened V by 3 bases and J by 2 bases, and 17 bases separated the two germline ends. The CDR3 sequence: CASSSRTGGSNTEAFF. In DNA, the CDR3 is TGTGCCAGCAGCTCAAGAACGGGGGGGAGTAACACTGAAGCTTTCTTT. Supplemented by reference TRBV5-4 and TRBJ1-1, the full variable domain reads ETGVTQSPTHLIKTRGQQVTLRCSSQSGHNTVSWYQQALGQGPQFIFQYYREEENGRGNFPPRFSGLQFPNYSSELNVNALELDDSALYLCASSSRTGGSNTEAFFGQGTRLTVV.

The CDR3 is CASSRTGRTDTQYF. CDR3 bases: TGTGCCAGCAGCCGGACAGGGAGGACAGATACGCAGTATTTT. J is TRBJ2-3 and V is TRBV7-2; 8 bases align to TRBD1. Per germline, CDR1 SGHTA and CDR2 FQGNSA. Trimming removed 5 bases from V and 3 bases from J; junction bases left unmatched: 4. The CDR3 consists of 14 residues.

V is TRBV19 and J is TRBJ2-2, with D possibly matching TRBD2 (5 bases). This CDR3 is 14 amino acids long. Between the trimmed V and J ends, which lost 7 bases and 3 bases, there was a span of 12 bases. The germline V gene encodes CDR1 LNHDA and CDR2 SQIVND (reference sequence). CDR3 nucleotide sequence: TGTGCCAGTATGGTGGACTTCGACACCGGGGAGCTGTTTTTT. Its protein product is CASMVDFDTGELFF.

The chain recombines TRBV6-5 with TRBJ2-5, with D maybe TRBD1 (5 bases). With 2 bases removed from V and 10 bases from J, the gap between germline ends came to 11 bases. The CDR3 extends over 12 amino acids. The germline V gene has CDR1 MNHEY and CDR2 SVGAGI. As DNA, the CDR3 is TGTGCCAGCAGTTACCCTAACGGACACCAGTACTTC. Protein sequence: CASSYPNGHQYF.

This clone was counted between two and nine times. This sequence joins TRBV19 and TRBJ2-3, with D tentatively TRBD1 or TRBD2 (5 bases each). The CDR3 length is 14 residues. CDR1 is LNHDA and CDR2 is SQIVND in the germline V gene (reference sequence). With 7 bases removed from V and 4 bases from J, the gap between germline ends came to 15 bases. Here the CDR3 reads CASNQPGGADTQYF. CDR3 in DNA: TGTGCCAGTAACCAGCCTGGGGGAGCAGATACGCAGTATTTT. Variable domain in full (rest from reference TRBV19 and TRBJ2-3): DGGITQSPKYLFRKEGQNVTLSCEQNLNHDAMYWYRQDPGQGLRLIYYSQIVNDFQKGDIAEGYSVSREKKESFPLTVTSAQKNPTAFYLCASNQPGGADTQYFGPGTRLTVL.

The chain joins TRBV18 to TRBJ1-3; no firm D call. With 5 bases removed from V and 0 bases from J, the gap between germline ends came to 14 bases. CDR3 length: 16 amino acids. The V gene's germline CDR1 is KGHSH and CDR2 LQKENI. The CDR3 DNA reads as TGTGCCAGCTCATTGGGCGGGGTCCTCTCTGGAAACACCATATATTTT. Translating it yields CASSLGGVLSGNTIYF.

The chain is built from TRBV14 and TRBJ2-6; D may be TRBD1 (5 bases). CDR1 and CDR2 (germline): SGHDN, FVKESK. The ends were cut back, 1 base at V and 2 bases at J, with 9 bases in the middle. The CDR3 extends over 16 amino acids. CDR3 in DNA: TGTGCCAGCAGCCAAGCCAAGGGGCCTGGGGCCAACGTCCTGACTTTC. Its translation is CASSQAKGPGANVLTF.

This rearrangement joins TRBV29-1 to TRBJ2-3; possible D gene TRBD1, 5 bases. CDR3 length equals 15 residues. Trimming pared 6 bases from V and 3 bases from J, leaving 19 bases between. CDR1 is SQVTM, CDR2 ANQGSEA, per germline. The CDR3: CSVAGFFVGTDTQYF. CDR3 in DNA: TGCAGCGTGGCAGGGTTTTTCGTGGGAACAGATACGCAGTATTTT.

This clone was found a few times. The J gene is TRBJ1-2, the V gene TRBV13; no firm D call. Germline V CDR1 and CDR2: PRHDT, FYEKMQ (reference sequence). V dropped 1 base and J dropped 4 bases, with 10 bases sitting between them. The CDR3 runs to 14 residues. In DNA, the CDR3 is TGTGCCAGCAGCTTAGTGGGCGAGAGCTATGGCTACACCTTC. Residues: CASSLVGESYGYTF.

Only one count was recorded for this clone. The chain joins TRBV24-1 to TRBJ1-3; D is perhaps TRBD1 (5 bases). The CDR3 has 18 amino acids. Germline V lookup: CDR1 KGHDR, CDR2 SFDVKD. The V gene lost 4 bases and the J gene lost 0 bases, with 18 bases spanning the gap. CDR3 protein: CATSEGAGFASSGNTIYF. For the CDR3, the DNA is TGTGCCACCAGTGAGGGAGCAGGGTTCGCTTCCTCTGGAAACACCATATATTTT.

The V and J genes are TRBV7-2 and TRBJ2-7; the match to TRBD1 covers 7 bases. Trimming removed 3 bases from V and 3 bases from J; junction bases left unmatched: 2. Germline CDR1 SGHTA, CDR2 FQGNSA. The CDR3 loop spans 13 amino acids. CDR3 sequence: CASSFGQDYEQYF. The CDR3 region has the DNA TGTGCCAGCAGCTTCGGACAGGACTACGAGCAGTACTTC.

The CDR3 DNA reads as TGCGCCAGCAGCAACCCGGGACAGGGATTGAGGGGCTACACCTTC. This translates into CASSNPGQGLRGYTF. The gene calls are TRBV5-1 and TRBJ1-2, with 9 bases identical to TRBD1. Germline CDR1 and CDR2: SGHRS and YFSETQ. V shed 4 bases, J shed 8 bases, and the junction held 12 bases outside the gene matches. The CDR3 spans 15 residues.

J is TRBJ2-1 and V is TRBV5-1; 10 nucleotides align to TRBD2. Germline loops: CDR1 SGHRS, CDR2 YFSETQ. This CDR3 is built from 15 residues. J gave up 6 bases and V 1 base, and 4 bases lay outside the gene matches. Here the CDR3 DNA reads TGCGCCAGCAGCTTGTCGACTAGCGGGCTCAATGAGCAGTTCTTC. This encodes CASSLSTSGLNEQFF.

The chain couples TRBV2 to TRBJ1-5, with 8 bases lining up with TRBD1. The CDR3 has 14 residues. The germline gives CDR1 SNHLY, CDR2 FYNNEI. V lost 5 bases to trimming and J lost 7 bases; unmatched junction nucleotides: 7. This chain's CDR3 is CASSKQGVRQPQHF. CDR3 DNA sequence: TGTGCCAGCAGTAAACAGGGGGTACGACAGCCCCAGCATTTT. The entire variable domain, with the rest obtained from reference TRBV2 and TRBJ1-5, is as follows: EPEVTQTPSHQVTQMGQEVILRCVPISNHLYFYWYRQILGQKVEFLVSFYNNEISEKSEIFDDQFSVERPDGSNFTLKIRSTKLEDSAMYFCASSKQGVRQPQHFGDGTRLSIL.

The J gene is TRBJ1-6, the V gene TRBV27; TRBD1 matches at 9 bases. Looked up from germline, CDR1 is MNHEY and CDR2 is SMNVEV (reference sequence). Trimming took 6 bases from V and 7 from J; bases not matched to a gene: 7. The CDR3 runs 15 residues. CDR3: CASRITGGLNSPLHF. The CDR3 DNA is TGTGCCAGCAGAATCACAGGGGGCCTCAATTCACCCCTCCACTTT.